Sequencing of this TCR beta chain was carried out in a study of cytomegalovirus exposure and HLA in healthy donors. This CDR3 has 13 residues. From germline, CDR1 is MGHRA and CDR2 YSYEKL. V was pared by 7 bases and J by 5 bases, with 15 bases between. The PCR contained 60 Vbeta and 13 Jbeta primers. TCRdb's copy holds only in-frame clones and misses some; the assay was immunoSEQ multiplex PCR. Of around 120,000 clones detected, 65% to 90% appear once; the ten largest clones hold about 1.2%. Findings and limits, study-wide: A missense DCLRE1C variant was associated with V- and J-gene trimming of TCR beta chains in a later analysis, and an independent cohort replicated the association.

For this clone: Its antigen is not known.

The sequencing sample was made of PBMCs. The chain carries TRBV4-1 and TRBJ2-7; D remains unclear. This receptor was obtained from a girl aged 2-15 years in good health and CMV-seronegative. The DNA of the CDR3 is TGCGCCAGCACCGTAACTTTAGGAGACGAGCAGTACTTC. It is translated as CASTVTLGDEQYF.